This T cell receptor beta chain was identified during a study of CD8+ T cells in alopecia areata. Specified treatment: oral pan-JAK inhibitor, 5-10 mg twice daily. RNA was isolated and reverse transcribed to cDNA, the sequencing template. Data came from immunoSEQ multiplex PCR; TCRdb stores just in-frame clones and leaves some out. Here the sample spans roughly 100,000 clones, more than 75% being singletons. This CDR3 has 15 residues. The germline CDR1 and CDR2 sequences are SNHLY and FYNNEI. Trimming removed 4 bases from V and 8 bases from J; junction bases left unmatched: 4. The chain is built from TRBV2 and TRBJ2-1; 14 bases fit TRBD2. Sample: CD8+ T cells sorted from blood, taken around week 34, from a patient treated with tofacitinib. The clonotype comes from a human donor with alopecia areata. This CDR3 reads CASSAGLAGAYEQFF. The CDR3 DNA reads TGTGCCAGCAGTGCGGGACTAGCGGGAGCCTATGAGCAGTTCTTC.